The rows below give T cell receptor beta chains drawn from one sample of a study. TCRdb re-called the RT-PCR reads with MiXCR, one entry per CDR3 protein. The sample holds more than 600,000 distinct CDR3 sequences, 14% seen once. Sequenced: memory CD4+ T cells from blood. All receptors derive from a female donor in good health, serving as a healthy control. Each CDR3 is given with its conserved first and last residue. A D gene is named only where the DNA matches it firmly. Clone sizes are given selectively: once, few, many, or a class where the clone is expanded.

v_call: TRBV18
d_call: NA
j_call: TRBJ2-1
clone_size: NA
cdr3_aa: CASSTSSTTYHNEQFF
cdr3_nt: TGTGCCAGCTCAACAAGTTCGACTACCTATCACAATGAGCAGTTCTTC

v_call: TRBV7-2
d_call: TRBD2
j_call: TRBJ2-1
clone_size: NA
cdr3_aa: CASSLNGRGHNEQFF
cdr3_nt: TGTGCCAGCAGCTTAAACGGGAGGGGACACAATGAGCAGTTCTTC

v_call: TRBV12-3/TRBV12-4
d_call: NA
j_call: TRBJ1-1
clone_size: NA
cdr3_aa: CASSPWGSTGNTEAFF
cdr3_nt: TGTGCCAGCAGCCCCTGGGGTTCCACTGGGAACACTGAAGCTTTCTTT

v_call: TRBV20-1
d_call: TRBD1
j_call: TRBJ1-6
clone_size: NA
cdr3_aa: CSARVGTANNSPLHF
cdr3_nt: TGCAGTGCTAGAGTCGGGACAGCCAATAATTCACCCCTCCACTTT

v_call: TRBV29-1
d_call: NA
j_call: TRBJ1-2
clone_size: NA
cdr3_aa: CSVIDGLGVSTF
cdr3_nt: TGCAGCGTTATAGACGGCCTTGGAGTAAGCACCTTC

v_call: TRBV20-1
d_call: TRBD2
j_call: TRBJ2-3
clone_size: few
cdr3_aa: CSARVLGTSGTDTQYF
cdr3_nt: TGCAGTGCTAGAGTCCTCGGGACTAGCGGCACAGATACGCAGTATTTT

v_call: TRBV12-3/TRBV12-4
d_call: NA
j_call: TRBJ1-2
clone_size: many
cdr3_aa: CASNDRTDGYTF
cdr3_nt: TGTGCCAGCAACGACAGGACCGATGGCTACACCTTC

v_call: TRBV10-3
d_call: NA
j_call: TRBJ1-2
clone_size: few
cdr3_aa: CAISALRENYGYTF
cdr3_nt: TGTGCCATCAGTGCGCTCAGGGAGAACTATGGCTACACCTTC

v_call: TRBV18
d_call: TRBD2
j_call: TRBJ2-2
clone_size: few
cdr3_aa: CASSPVGLANTGELFF
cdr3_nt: TGTGCCAGCTCACCAGTGGGACTAGCGAACACCGGGGAGCTGTTTTTT

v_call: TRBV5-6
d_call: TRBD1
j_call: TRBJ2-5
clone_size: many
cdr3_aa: CASSGDRGSNQETQYF
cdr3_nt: TGTGCCAGCAGCGGGGACAGGGGAAGTAACCAAGAGACCCAGTACTTC

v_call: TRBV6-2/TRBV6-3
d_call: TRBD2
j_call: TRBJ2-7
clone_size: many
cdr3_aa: CASRDPLVAGLHEQYF
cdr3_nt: TGTGCCAGCAGGGATCCGTTGGTAGCGGGACTCCACGAGCAGTACTTC

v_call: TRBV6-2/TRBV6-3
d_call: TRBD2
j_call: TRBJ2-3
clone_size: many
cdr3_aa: CASSYRPSGRNPDTQYF
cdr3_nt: TGTGCCAGCAGTTATCGTCCTAGCGGGAGGAATCCGGATACGCAGTATTTT

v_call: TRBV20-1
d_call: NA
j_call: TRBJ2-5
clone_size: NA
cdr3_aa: CSARGLEETQYF
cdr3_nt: TGCAGTGCTAGAGGACTAGAAGAGACCCAGTACTTC

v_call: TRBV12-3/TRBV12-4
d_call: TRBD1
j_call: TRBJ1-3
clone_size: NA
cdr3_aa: CASTLNRGAIGNTIYF
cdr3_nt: TGTGCCAGCACCCTAAACAGGGGGGCGATTGGAAACACCATATATTTT

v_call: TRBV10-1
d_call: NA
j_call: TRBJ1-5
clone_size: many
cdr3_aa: CASSRTEQPQHF
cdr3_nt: TGCGCCAGCAGCCGGACAGAACAGCCCCAGCATTTT

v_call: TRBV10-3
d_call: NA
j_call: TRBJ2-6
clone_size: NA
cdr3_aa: CAITPTQGYGANVLTF
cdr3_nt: TGTGCCATCACCCCAACGCAGGGCTATGGGGCCAACGTCCTGACTTTC

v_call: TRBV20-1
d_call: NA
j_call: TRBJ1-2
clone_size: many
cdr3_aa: CSASPLGNYGYTF
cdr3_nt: TGCAGTGCTTCCCCCCTGGGGAACTATGGCTACACCTTC

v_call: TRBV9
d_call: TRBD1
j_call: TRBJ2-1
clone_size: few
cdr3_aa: CASSSWTGKNEQFF
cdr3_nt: TGTGCCAGCAGCTCATGGACAGGGAAAAATGAGCAGTTCTTC

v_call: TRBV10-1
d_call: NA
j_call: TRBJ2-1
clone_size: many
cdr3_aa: CASSGRSGDEQFF
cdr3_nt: TGCGCCAGCAGTGGGAGGTCGGGGGATGAGCAGTTCTTC

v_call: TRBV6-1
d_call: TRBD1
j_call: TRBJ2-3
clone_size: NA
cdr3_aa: CASQPPGQASDTQYF
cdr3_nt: TGTGCCAGCCAACCCCCGGGACAGGCTTCGGATACGCAGTATTTT

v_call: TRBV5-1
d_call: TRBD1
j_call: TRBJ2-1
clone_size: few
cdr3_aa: CASSGLTGTGDGEQFF
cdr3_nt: TGCGCCAGCAGCGGACTCACCGGGACAGGGGATGGTGAGCAGTTCTTC

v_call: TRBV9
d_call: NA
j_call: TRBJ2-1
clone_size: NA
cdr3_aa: CASSVGVVTNEQFF
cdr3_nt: TGTGCCAGCAGCGTAGGGGTAGTTACGAATGAGCAGTTCTTC

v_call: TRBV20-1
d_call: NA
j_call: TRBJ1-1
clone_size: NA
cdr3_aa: CSVQRQGMMAEAFF
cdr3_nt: TGCAGTGTCCAGAGGCAGGGGATGATGGCTGAAGCTTTCTTT

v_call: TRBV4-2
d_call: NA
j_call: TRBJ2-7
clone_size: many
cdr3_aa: CASSQADGGAREQYF
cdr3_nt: TGTGCCAGCAGCCAAGCGGACGGGGGCGCGAGGGAGCAGTACTTC

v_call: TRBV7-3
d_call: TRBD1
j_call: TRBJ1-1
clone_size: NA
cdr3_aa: CASSLTGIGNTEAFF
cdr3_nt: TGTGCCAGCAGCTTGACAGGGATTGGGAACACTGAAGCTTTCTTT

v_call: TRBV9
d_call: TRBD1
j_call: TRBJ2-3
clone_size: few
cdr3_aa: CASSVGATGATDTQYF
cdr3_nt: TGTGCCAGCAGCGTAGGAGCGACAGGGGCCACAGATACGCAGTATTTT

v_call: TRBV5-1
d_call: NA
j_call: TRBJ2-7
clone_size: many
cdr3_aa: CASSLSQGRSYEQYF
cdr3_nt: TGCGCCAGCAGCTTGTCTCAGGGAAGGTCCTACGAGCAGTACTTC

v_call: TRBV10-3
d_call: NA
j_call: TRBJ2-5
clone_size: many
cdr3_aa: CAISESEQGKTQYF
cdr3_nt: TGTGCCATCAGTGAGTCGGAACAGGGAAAGACCCAGTACTTC

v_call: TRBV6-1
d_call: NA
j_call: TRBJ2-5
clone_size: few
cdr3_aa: CASSGLTGVPGETQYF
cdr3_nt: TGTGCCAGCAGTGGACTAACGGGAGTGCCTGGAGAGACCCAGTACTTC

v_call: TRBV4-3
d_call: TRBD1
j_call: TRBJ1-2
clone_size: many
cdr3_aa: CASSQDGQGTNYGYTF
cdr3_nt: TGCGCCAGCAGCCAAGACGGACAGGGTACTAACTATGGCTACACCTTC

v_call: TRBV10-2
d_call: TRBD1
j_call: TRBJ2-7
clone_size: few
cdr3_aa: CASSKGQGASYEQYF
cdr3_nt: TGCGCCAGCAGCAAAGGACAGGGGGCTTCCTACGAGCAGTACTTC

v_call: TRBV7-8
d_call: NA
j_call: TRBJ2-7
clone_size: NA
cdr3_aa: CASSLGSQTREQYF
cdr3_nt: TGTGCCAGCAGCTTAGGATCGCAGACTCGCGAGCAGTACTTC

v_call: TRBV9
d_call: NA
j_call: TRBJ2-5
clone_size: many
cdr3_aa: CASSVTDQETQYF
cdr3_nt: TGTGCCAGCAGCGTAACAGACCAAGAGACCCAGTACTTC

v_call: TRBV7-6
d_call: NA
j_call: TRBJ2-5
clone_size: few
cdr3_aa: CASSLDLRTQYF
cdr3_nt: TGTGCCAGCAGCTTAGATCTACGGACCCAGTACTTC

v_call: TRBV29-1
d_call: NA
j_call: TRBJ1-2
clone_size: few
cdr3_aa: CSADTNYGYTF
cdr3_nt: TGCAGCGCCGACACTAACTATGGCTACACCTTC